The 4 T cell receptor beta chains presented below share a single source sample, sequenced in a study of quantifying T cell responses using KT2 cells. Background on the study: Reverse transcription used primers in the TCR alpha and beta constant regions.

Each cDNA got a UMI-containing oligo ligated at its 3' end. First-round PCR used 3 to 4 cycles and beta primers RC1.1 and RC1.2 covering TRBC1 and TRBC2. TCRdb recomputed calls from the UMI-ligation and nested PCR reads with MiXCR, one row per CDR3 protein. The table lists tens of thousands of distinct CDR3 sequences, 7.3% of them singletons. Sequencing was done on a sample of PBMCs spiked with cells of the T cell clone KT2. These receptor sequences come from a human donor.

This clonotype was observed at least ten times. The CDR3 region is CSVEARDPSGYTSGEQFF. CDR3 bases: TGCAGCGTTGAAGCCCGTGACCCTAGCGGGTACACCTCGGGTGAGCAGTTCTTC. The rearrangement links TRBV29-1 to TRBJ2-1, with 8 bases that match TRBD2. Germline V lookup: CDR1 SQVTM, CDR2 ANQGSEA. The CDR3 is 18 amino acids. The trim removed 1 base at V and 9 bases at J, leaving 20 bases unmatched.

The table lists this clonotype with many counts. V is TRBV13 and J is TRBJ2-1; 8 bases fit TRBD1. V trimming: 5 bases; J trimming: 1 base; junction bases outside the gene matches: 4. The germline V gene has CDR1 PRHDT and CDR2 FYEKMQ (reference sequence). The CDR3 totals 15 residues. The CDR3 DNA is TGTGCCAGCAGCACCCAGGGGGCGTCCTACAATGAGCAGTTCTTC. Translating it yields CASSTQGASYNEQFF.

This clonotype was recorded many times. The J gene is TRBJ2-1, the V gene TRBV7-6, with 16 positions matching TRBD2. This CDR3 contains 21 residues. V lost 5 bases, J lost 8 bases, and 21 bases stayed unmatched. From germline, CDR1 is SGHVS and CDR2 FNYEAQ. CDR3 coding DNA: TGTGCCAGCAGCCCGCGGACGCGAAAAGGGACTAGCGGGAGGGCCATCCATGAGCAGTTCTTC. It codes for CASSPRTRKGTSGRAIHEQFF.

This clonotype was detected a few times. The chain employs TRBV30 and TRBJ2-2; tentatively, D is TRBD1 or TRBD2 (7 bases each). This CDR3 region has 12 residues. Germline V lookup: CDR1 GTSNPN, CDR2 SVGIG (reference sequence). Trimming stripped 8 bases from V and 6 bases from J, with 13 bases between. Here the CDR3 reads CARQGGAGELFF. The CDR3 region has the DNA TGTGCCCGACAGGGAGGGGCCGGGGAGCTGTTTTTT. The full variable domain, completed using reference TRBV30 and TRBJ2-2, is SQTIHQWPATLVQPVGSPLSLECTVEGTSNPNLYWYRQAAGRGLQLLFYSVGIGQISSEVPQNLSASRPQDRQFILSSKKLLLSDSGFYLCARQGGAGELFFGEGSRLTVL.